The sequence of this TCR beta chain was determined in a study of T cell repertoires in cytomegalovirus infection. A single record per CDR3 protein comes from TCRdb applying MiXCR to the reads. The repertoire holds about a million distinct CDR3 sequences, with about a third as singletons. The V gene's germline CDR1 is SGHDT and CDR2 YYEEEE. Trimming took 5 bases from V and 3 from J, leaving 12 bases between them. CDR3 length: 14 residues. Study findings and constraints: Across the ex vivo response, the dominant clonotypes were HLA-C-restricted CMV-specific TCR beta clonotypes.

The sample holds a few counts of this clonotype. The antigen is undetermined. This receptor was obtained from a human donor in good health (CMV status not recorded). Some clones in this sample may be carry-over from other donors' samples. This sequence joins TRBV5-6 and TRBJ2-1; D gene unclear. The specimen comprised cultured CD8+ T cells from PBMCs, sampled from culture after CMV antigen stimulation. The CDR3 loop reads CASSFQPGYNEQFF. The CDR3 DNA reads as TGTGCCAGCAGTTTCCAGCCTGGCTACAATGAGCAGTTCTTC.